One and the same sample provided the 30 T cell receptor beta chains below, sequenced in a study of graft-versus-host responses after intestinal transplantation. The repertoire was sequenced with immunoSEQ multiplex PCR; TCRdb's copy has only in-frame clones and lacks some. The repertoire holds under 15,000 clones, with 83% as singletons. Sequenced here: PBMCs, sampled roughly 130 days after transplant. The receptors shown here come from a human patient who received an intestinal transplant, so some T cells may come from the graft donor.

The chain employs TRBV5-1 and TRBJ1-2; D remains ambiguous. The CDR3 spans 12 residues. The V gene lost 4 bases and the J gene lost 5 bases, with 9 bases spanning the gap. Germline V gene sequence: CDR1 SGHRS, CDR2 YFSETQ. This chain's CDR3 is CASSNEWYGYTF. CDR3 bases: TGCGCCAGCAGCAATGAGTGGTATGGCTACACCTTC. Filled out from reference TRBV5-1 and TRBJ1-2, the complete variable domain reads KAGVTQTPRYLIKTRGQQVTLSCSPISGHRSVSWYQQTPGQGLQFLFEYFSETQRNKGNFPGRFSGRQFSNSRSEMNVSTLELGDSALYLCASSNEWYGYTFGSGTRLTVV.

The V and J genes are TRBV27 and TRBJ2-5; D could derive from TRBD1 or TRBD2 (5 bases each). Gene TRBJ2-7 matches the end of the DNA better, so the J call may be wrong. Germline values: CDR1 MNHEY, CDR2 SMNVEV (reference sequence). This CDR3 is 16 amino acids long. The CDR3 spells CASSLYPPGPVDEQYF. CDR3 in DNA: TGTGCCAGCAGCCTATACCCCCCGGGACCGGTCGACGAGCAGTACTTC.

This clone was found once. J is TRBJ2-5 and V is TRBV19, with D perhaps matching TRBD1 (5 bases). Per germline, CDR1 LNHDA and CDR2 SQIVND (reference sequence). V dropped 6 bases and J dropped 2 bases, with 10 bases sitting between them. The CDR3 loop spans 13 amino acids. The CDR3 protein is CASRKTDQETQYF. For the CDR3, the DNA is TGTGCCAGTAGAAAGACAGATCAAGAGACCCAGTACTTC.

By sample fraction, this clone is medium-sized. The rearrangement uses TRBV6-1 and TRBJ2-3; 11 nucleotides align to TRBD2. This CDR3 spans 15 amino acids. Unmatched junction bases numbered 1, after V lost 1 base and J lost 4 bases. CDR1 is MNHNS, CDR2 SASEGT, per germline. CDR3 sequence reads: CASSEELAGADTQYF. CDR3 DNA sequence: TGTGCCAGCAGTGAAGAACTAGCGGGAGCAGATACGCAGTATTTT.

The chain is built from TRBV7-8 and TRBJ2-2, with 8 bases that match TRBD2. This CDR3 comprises 16 residues. Germline V gene sequence: CDR1 SGHVS, CDR2 FQNEAQ. V was pared by 5 bases and J by 4 bases, with 9 bases of the junction left unmatched. CDR3 bases: TGTGCCAGCAGCCTCTTTGGCGGGAGGTCCACCGGGGAGCTGTTTTTT. It is translated as CASSLFGGRSTGELFF.

This clone has just a few counts. The V gene is TRBV21-1, the J gene TRBJ2-7; the table's D call of TRBD2 was not tested on the DNA. TRBV21-1 corresponds to a pseudogene. The CDR3 extends over 13 amino acids. CDR3 sequence (DNA): TGTGCCAGACGGGAGGGTGTCTCCTACGAGCAGTACTTC. Translating it yields CARREGVSYEQYF.

The chain uses TRBV6-6 and TRBJ2-3; 11 nucleotides agree with TRBD1. The CDR3 consists of 14 residues. Germline values: CDR1 MNHNY, CDR2 SVGAGI (reference sequence). After removal of 10 bases from V and 4 bases from J, the junction contained 7 bases not matched to a gene. The CDR3 is CATGTGGLADTQYF. The CDR3 nucleotides are TGTGCCACCGGGACAGGGGGGCTGGCAGATACGCAGTATTTT.

This chain uses TRBV11-2 with TRBJ2-5, with 8 nucleotides matching TRBD2. CDR1 and CDR2 from the germline V gene are SGHAT and FQNNGV. V lost 5 bases to trimming and J lost 2 bases; unmatched junction nucleotides: 10. CDR3 length equals 16 residues. The CDR3 region is CASSTYGREWQETQYF. CDR3 nucleotide sequence: TGTGCCAGCAGCACCTACGGGAGGGAGTGGCAAGAGACCCAGTACTTC. The entire variable domain, with the rest obtained from reference TRBV11-2 and TRBJ2-5, is as follows: EAGVAQSPRYKIIEKRQSVAFWCNPISGHATLYWYQQILGQGPKLLIQFQNNGVVDDSQLPKDRFSAERLKGVDSTLKIQPAKLEDSAVYLCASSTYGREWQETQYFGPGTRLLVL.

A note on this clone: One end of the junction does not line up with germline, which may come from a read error. The chain is built from TRBV5-4 and TRBJ2-5; 9 positions agree with TRBD2. The CDR3 contains 15 residues. Per the germline V gene, CDR1 is SGHNT and CDR2 is YYREEE (reference sequence). The CDR3 DNA sequence: TGTGCCAGCAGCTTCGGTCCTAGCGGGAAAGAGGCCCAGTACTTC. Its translation is CASSFGPSGKEAQYF. Based on the CDR3 plus reference TRBV5-4 and TRBJ2-5, the full variable domain is ETGVTQSPTHLIKTRGQQVTLRCSSQSGHNTVSWYQQALGQGPQFIFQYYREEENGRGNFPPRFSGLQFPNYSSELNVNALELDDSALYLCASSFGPSGKEAQYFGPGTRLLVL.

The genes are TRBV6-6 and TRBJ2-3; D is ambiguous. Germline CDR1 MNHNY, CDR2 SVGAGI (reference sequence). Trimming pared 0 bases from V and 2 bases from J, leaving 6 bases between. This CDR3 has 14 residues. The CDR3 sequence: CASSYSSLTDTQYF. The CDR3 coding sequence is TGTGCCAGCAGTTACTCGAGCCTCACAGATACGCAGTATTTT.

The rearrangement joins TRBV27 to TRBJ1-1; a weak D match, TRBD1 (5 bases). V gave up 3 bases and J gave up 4 bases, with 12 bases separating them. Per the germline V gene, CDR1 is MNHEY and CDR2 is SMNVEV (reference sequence). CDR3 length: 14 residues. CDR3 residues: CASSFRGGGTEAFF. In DNA, the CDR3 is TGTGCCAGCAGTTTCCGGGGCGGCGGCACTGAAGCTTTCTTT.

A remark on this clone: The sample holds other DNA sequences that translate to the same CDR3. The rearrangement joins TRBV23-1 to TRBJ2-7; D is undetermined. TRBV23-1 is treated as an ORF (open reading frame) with a function not yet certain. Trimming cost V 4 bases and J 3 bases, with 16 bases left between them. This CDR3 contains 15 residues. DNA of the CDR3: TGCGCCAGCAGTCCACCCGAATCAGAGTGCTACGAGCAGTACTTC. Translating gives CASSPPESECYEQYF.

The CDR3 loop reads CASSVYGRSGMETQYF. DNA for the CDR3: TGTGCCAGCAGCGTCTACGGCAGATCGGGAATGGAGACCCAGTACTTC. The rearrangement uses TRBV9 and TRBJ2-5; D may be TRBD2 (5 bases). The germline V gene has CDR1 SGDLS and CDR2 YYNGEE. V lost 2 bases and J 5 bases, leaving 19 bases between the germline ends. The CDR3 extends over 16 amino acids.

CDR3 nucleotides: TGTGCCAGCAGCTTGGGCGGGGACACAGATACGCAGTATTTT. Translating it yields CASSLGGDTDTQYF. This sequence joins TRBV11-2 and TRBJ2-3, with D maybe TRBD2 (6 bases). Germline CDR1 is SGHAT and CDR2 is FQNNGV. With 3 bases removed from V and 2 bases from J, the gap between germline ends came to 9 bases. There are 14 residues in the CDR3.

This clone turned up a few times. This chain connects TRBV4-1 to TRBJ2-2, with D hard to call. Germline V gives CDR1 MGHRA, CDR2 YSYEKL. The germline V and J ends were trimmed by 1 base and 3 bases, with 6 bases remaining between them. The CDR3 consists of 14 residues. As DNA, the CDR3 is TGCGCCAGCAGCCAAGGGATGGACACCGGGGAGCTGTTTTTT. It encodes CASSQGMDTGELFF.

This clone was picked up a small number of times. A much larger clone lies a single base off, so this may be a read error. This specimen includes other DNA sequences encoding the same CDR3. The V and J genes are TRBV4-1 and TRBJ2-7; 7 bases are a match to TRBD2. This CDR3 is built from 16 residues. The V segment lost 0 bases and the J segment 5 bases; nucleotides outside the gene matches: 10. Germline V CDR1 and CDR2: MGHRA, YSYEKL. The DNA for the CDR3 is TGCGCCAGCAGCCAAGAGGTGGGGCGGGGGTTCAACGAGCAGTACTTC. It translates to CASSQEVGRGFNEQYF.

The genes are TRBV30 and TRBJ2-2; TRBD2 agrees at 9 bases. V was clipped by 4 bases and J by 3 bases; unmatched bases: 6. Germline V gives CDR1 GTSNPN, CDR2 SVGIG (reference sequence). This CDR3 has 15 residues. This CDR3 reads CAWKFLAGDTGELFF. In nucleotides, the CDR3 is TGTGCCTGGAAGTTTTTAGCGGGAGACACCGGGGAGCTGTTTTTT. Complete variable domain (other parts from reference TRBV30 and TRBJ2-2): SQTIHQWPATLVQPVGSPLSLECTVEGTSNPNLYWYRQAAGRGLQLLFYSVGIGQISSEVPQNLSASRPQDRQFILSSKKLLLSDSGFYLCAWKFLAGDTGELFFGEGSRLTVL.

The CDR3 protein is CASSLSAGNYGYTF. CDR3 in DNA: TGTGCCAGCAGCTTATCAGCAGGGAACTATGGCTACACCTTC. The gene calls are TRBV7-9 and TRBJ1-2; TRBD1 might be the D (5 bases). V was shortened by 2 bases and J by 2 bases, with 9 bases between the two germline ends. Germline V gene data show CDR1 as SEHNR and CDR2 as FQNEAQ (reference sequence). This CDR3 is built from 14 residues. The full variable domain, with the rest looked up from reference TRBV7-9 and TRBJ1-2, is DTGVSQNPRHKITKRGQNVTFRCDPISEHNRLYWYRQTLGQGPEFLTYFQNEAQLEKSRLLSDRFSAERPKGSFSTLEIQRTEQGDSAMYLCASSLSAGNYGYTFGSGTRLTVV.

This clone has just one count. The J gene is TRBJ2-7, the V gene TRBV19, with 7 nucleotides matching TRBD2. J was trimmed by 2 bases and V by 8 bases; bases with no gene match: 3. Germline V gene data show CDR1 as LNHDA and CDR2 as SQIVND (reference sequence). This CDR3 region has 12 residues. The CDR3 sequence: CASGRAPYEQYF. CDR3 sequence (DNA): TGTGCCAGTGGGAGGGCCCCCTACGAGCAGTACTTC.

The chain combines TRBV6-1 with TRBJ2-7, with 11 bases that match TRBD2. Germline V gives CDR1 MNHNS, CDR2 SASEGT. Losses at the gene ends were 6 bases for V and 3 bases for J; bases not matched to a gene: 1. The CDR3 covers 13 residues. The CDR3 region is CASRGTSGYEQYF. The CDR3, as DNA: TGTGCCAGCAGAGGGACTAGCGGCTACGAGCAGTACTTC.

The chain couples TRBV4-1 to TRBJ2-1, with 7 positions matching TRBD2. Trimming took 4 bases from V and 4 from J; bases not matched to a gene: 4. Germline loops: CDR1 MGHRA, CDR2 YSYEKL. The CDR3 has 14 residues. CDR3 sequence (DNA): TGCGCCAGCAGCCGGGAGGGCCTATACAATGAGCAGTTCTTC. Encoded protein: CASSREGLYNEQFF.

The DNA for the CDR3 is TGTGCCAGCAGCTTAACGGCTATGGGGTCACCCCTCCACTTT. Its translation is CASSLTAMGSPLHF. The rearrangement links TRBV7-3 to TRBJ1-6; D gene uncertain. V was trimmed by 0 bases and J by 10 bases, leaving 10 bases between them. The CDR3 extends over 14 amino acids. Germline V gene lookup returns CDR1 SGHTA and CDR2 FQGTGA.

V is TRBV11-2 and J is TRBJ1-1; a possible D gene is TRBD1 (6 bases). The CDR3 is 14 amino acids. Trimming took 5 bases from V and 0 from J, leaving 10 bases between them. Looked up from germline, CDR1 is SGHAT and CDR2 is FQNNGV. The DNA of the CDR3 is TGTGCCAGCAGCCGAGACAGGTTGAACACTGAAGCTTTCTTT. Residues: CASSRDRLNTEAFF.

The rearrangement uses TRBV28 and TRBJ2-7; D gene uncertain. The CDR3 loop spans 15 amino acids. V shed 7 bases and J shed 0 bases, with 16 bases lying between them. Germline-derived CDR1 and CDR2 are MDHEN and SYDVKM. CDR3 DNA sequence: TGTGCCAGCACCCCACCCCGCTTAAACTCCTACGAGCAGTACTTC. This codes for CASTPPRLNSYEQYF.

V is TRBV7-9 and J is TRBJ2-3; D is perhaps TRBD2 (7 bases). Germline loops: CDR1 SEHNR, CDR2 FQNEAQ (reference sequence). Trimming shortened V by 1 base and J by 6 bases, and 11 bases separated the two germline ends. The CDR3 consists of 14 residues. This CDR3 is CASSLEGGSDTQYF. Here the CDR3 DNA reads TGTGCCAGCAGCTTAGAGGGGGGGTCGGATACGCAGTATTTT.

This chain connects TRBV18 to TRBJ1-6; TRBD1 might be the D (5 bases). There are 14 residues in the CDR3. The germline V gene encodes CDR1 KGHSH and CDR2 LQKENI. Trimming pared 3 bases from V and 9 bases from J, leaving 12 bases between. The CDR3 nucleotides are TGTGCCAGCTCACCGGTGGGGGAAAGTTCACCCCTCCACTTT. As protein: CASSPVGESSPLHF.

The CDR3, as DNA: TGCGCCAGCAGTGACGTGGCTTTCTTT. This gives the protein CASSDVAFF. The genes are TRBV10-2 and TRBJ1-1; no definite D call. The CDR3 covers 9 residues. Germline loops: CDR1 WSHSY, CDR2 SAAADI. Trimming cost V 3 bases and J 11 bases, with 4 bases left between them.

The chain carries TRBV6-5 and TRBJ2-7; D is undetermined. There are 16 residues in the CDR3. Germline values: CDR1 MNHEY, CDR2 SVGAGI. Trimming pared 0 bases from V and 2 bases from J, leaving 14 bases between. The CDR3 sequence: CASSYSALRAPYEQYF. The CDR3 DNA sequence: TGTGCCAGCAGTTACTCCGCCCTAAGGGCCCCCTACGAGCAGTACTTC.

The chain employs TRBV6-5 and TRBJ2-3; no firm D call. This CDR3 spans 15 amino acids. Germline V gives CDR1 MNHEY, CDR2 SVGAGI. Trimming cost V 6 bases and J 2 bases, with 15 bases left between them. CDR3 sequence: CASSRQVTHTDTQYF. The DNA for the CDR3 is TGTGCCAGCAGCCGTCAGGTGACCCACACAGATACGCAGTATTTT.

V is TRBV19 and J is TRBJ2-5, with D maybe TRBD1 (5 bases). Per the germline V gene, CDR1 is LNHDA and CDR2 is SQIVND (reference sequence). The CDR3 runs 16 residues. The V gene lost 6 bases and the J gene lost 5 bases, with 22 bases spanning the gap. The CDR3 here is CASSPVYGARWETQYF. Written as DNA, the CDR3 is TGTGCCAGTAGCCCCGTGTATGGGGCTCGATGGGAGACCCAGTACTTC.